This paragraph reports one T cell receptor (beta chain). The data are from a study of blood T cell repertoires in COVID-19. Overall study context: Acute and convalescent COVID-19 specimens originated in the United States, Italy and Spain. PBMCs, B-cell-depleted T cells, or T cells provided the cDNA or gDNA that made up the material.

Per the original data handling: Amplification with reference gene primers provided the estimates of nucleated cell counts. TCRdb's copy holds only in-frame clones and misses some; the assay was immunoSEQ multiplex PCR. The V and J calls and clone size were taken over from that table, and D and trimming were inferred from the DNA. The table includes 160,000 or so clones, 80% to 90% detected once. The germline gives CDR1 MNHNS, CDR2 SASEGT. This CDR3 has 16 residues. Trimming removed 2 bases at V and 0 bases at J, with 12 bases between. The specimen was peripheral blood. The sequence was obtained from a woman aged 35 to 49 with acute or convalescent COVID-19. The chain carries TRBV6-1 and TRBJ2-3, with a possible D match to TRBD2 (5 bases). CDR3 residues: CASSERTRPSTDTQYF. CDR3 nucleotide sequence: TGTGCCAGCAGTGAACGGACTCGACCTAGCACAGATACGCAGTATTTT.